One and the same sample provided the 21 T cell receptor beta chains below, sequenced in a study of CD8 T cells in Susac syndrome. After extraction with the RNeasy kit, about 0.5 to 1 ug of the RNA was reverse transcribed using random hexamers. TCRdb called the immunoSEQ multiplex PCR reads again in MiXCR, with one record for every CDR3 protein. The sample gives approximately 120,000 distinct CDR3 sequences, around 94% of which show up once; over 0.07% is in the top ten. The sample consisted of CD4+ T cells from PBMCs. These receptors were obtained from a human donor in good health.

V is TRBV25-1 and J is TRBJ2-7, with 9 bases aligning to TRBD1. Losses at the gene ends were 1 base for V and 3 bases for J; bases not matched to a gene: 13. This CDR3 has 18 amino acids. Per the germline V gene, CDR1 is MGHDK and CDR2 is SYGVNS. Here the CDR3 reads CASSESLHRPGQGYEQYF. For the CDR3, the DNA is TGTGCCAGCAGTGAATCCCTCCACCGTCCGGGACAGGGCTACGAGCAGTACTTC.

The CDR3 nucleotides read TGTGCCAGCAGCCTACAGGGGGGCGCCTATGGCTACACCTTC. Its translation: CASSLQGGAYGYTF. The V gene is TRBV3-1, the J gene TRBJ1-2; 8 bases are shared with TRBD1. CDR1 LGHDT and CDR2 YNNKEL come from the germline V gene (reference sequence). The CDR3 consists of 14 residues. V dropped 4 bases and J dropped 4; count of bases not matched to a gene: 5.

J is TRBJ2-7 and V is TRBV7-2, with 7 bases fitting TRBD2. CDR3 length equals 13 residues. CDR1 is SGHTA, CDR2 FQGNSA, per germline. Trimming removed 1 base from V and 4 bases from J; junction bases left unmatched: 1. The CDR3 spells CASSLGREYEQYF. The DNA of the CDR3 is TGTGCCAGCAGCTTAGGGCGGGAGTACGAGCAGTACTTC.

This clonotype appeared a single time. The chain combines TRBV7-9 with TRBJ1-1; a weak D match, TRBD1 (5 bases). Germline V CDR1 and CDR2: SEHNR, FQNEAQ (reference sequence). This CDR3 region has 13 residues. The V end was cut by 11 bases, the J end by 1 base, with 14 bases between. CDR3 sequence reads: CAVKDTANTEAFF. CDR3 bases: TGTGCCGTGAAGGACACAGCGAACACTGAAGCTTTCTTT.

This clonotype is a singleton in its sample. The CDR3 nucleotides read TGCGCCAGCAGCCAAGAGTGGGGGCGCGATCAGCCCCAGCATTTT. Residues: CASSQEWGRDQPQHF. The V call is TRBV4-1, the J call TRBJ1-5; tentative D call: TRBD1 (6 bases). The germline gives CDR1 MGHRA, CDR2 YSYEKL. The V and J ends lost 0 bases and 5 bases respectively, with 11 bases between them. This CDR3 has 15 residues.

The chain recombines TRBV30 with TRBJ1-1; D remains ambiguous. V shed 3 bases and J shed 4 bases, with 15 bases lying between them. The CDR3 loop spans 14 amino acids. Per the germline V gene, CDR1 is GTSNPN and CDR2 is SVGIG (reference sequence). CDR3 nucleotides: TGTGCCTGGAGCCACCTAACGTCGGGCACTGAAGCTTTCTTT. Its protein is CAWSHLTSGTEAFF.

In its sample, this clonotype was seen once. The chain joins TRBV29-1 to TRBJ2-7; the match to TRBD1 covers 7 bases. The germline V gene encodes CDR1 SQVTM and CDR2 ANQGSEA. This CDR3 spans 15 amino acids. After removal of 5 bases from V and 2 bases from J, the junction contained 12 bases not matched to a gene. CDR3 nucleotide sequence: TGCAGCGTTAATCTCAGGGGGTTTACGACCTACGAGCAGTACTTC. Its protein product is CSVNLRGFTTYEQYF.

This sequence joins TRBV19 and TRBJ2-7; 9 nucleotides agree with TRBD2. V shed 9 bases and J 1 base; nucleotides not matched to a gene: 13. The length of the CDR3 is 16 residues. Germline CDR1 and CDR2: LNHDA and SQIVND (reference sequence). DNA of the CDR3: TGTGCCAGCCCCCCCTCGCGGCTAGCGGGATCCTACGAGCAGTACTTC. It specifies CASPPSRLAGSYEQYF. Based on the CDR3 plus reference TRBV19 and TRBJ2-7, the full variable domain is DGGITQSPKYLFRKEGQNVTLSCEQNLNHDAMYWYRQDPGQGLRLIYYSQIVNDFQKGDIAEGYSVSREKKESFPLTVTSAQKNPTAFYLCASPPSRLAGSYEQYFGPGTRLTVT.

V gene TRBV14 combines with J gene TRBJ2-7; possibly TRBD1 for D (6 bases). V was shortened by 1 base and J by 4 bases, with 8 bases between the two germline ends. Germline V CDR1 and CDR2: SGHDN, FVKESK. The CDR3 has 13 residues. In DNA, the CDR3 is TGTGCCAGCAGCCAAGTTCAGGGGTACGAGCAGTACTTC. It specifies CASSQVQGYEQYF.

The chain employs TRBV30 and TRBJ2-1; 11 bases line up with TRBD2. This CDR3 is built from 16 residues. CDR1 GTSNPN and CDR2 SVGIG come from the germline V gene (reference sequence). The trim removed 7 bases at V and 7 bases at J, leaving 15 bases unmatched. CDR3 protein: CAFFRQTSGIWNEQFF. Here the CDR3 DNA reads TGTGCCTTTTTCCGCCAGACTAGCGGGATTTGGAATGAGCAGTTCTTC.

The rearrangement uses TRBV18 and TRBJ2-1; 8 bases fit TRBD2. Germline V CDR1 and CDR2: KGHSH, LQKENI. The CDR3 runs to 14 residues. The trim removed 3 bases at V and 4 bases at J, leaving 2 bases unmatched. The CDR3 spells CASSPASGYNEQFF. The CDR3 nucleotides read TGTGCCAGCTCACCGGCTAGCGGGTACAATGAGCAGTTCTTC.

The J gene is TRBJ1-1, the V gene TRBV29-1; D gene uncertain. The CDR3 is 12 amino acids. The ends were cut back, 7 bases at V and 5 bases at J, with 14 bases in the middle. The V gene's germline CDR1 is SQVTM and CDR2 ANQGSEA. The CDR3 is CSGRHLGTEAFF. The CDR3 bases are TGCAGCGGCCGACACCTGGGAACTGAAGCTTTCTTT.

This clonotype was seen a handful of times. At one boundary the junction diverges from the germline segment, which might be a read error. The J gene is TRBJ1-1, the V gene TRBV5-1; 7 bases are a match to TRBD1. The germline gives CDR1 SGHRS, CDR2 YFSETQ. CDR3 length: 14 residues. The CDR3 region has the DNA TGTGCCAGTAGTCTGGGACAGCGGAACACTGAAGCTTTCTTT. Protein product: CASSLGQRNTEAFF.

This sequence joins TRBV20-1 and TRBJ2-7; weak D call: TRBD2 (5 bases). Germline CDR1 reads DFQATT; CDR2 reads SNEGSKA (reference sequence). The ends were cut back, 2 bases at V and 0 bases at J, with 11 bases in the middle. The CDR3 is made up of 14 amino acids. This chain's CDR3 is CSARSSGGSYEQYF. The CDR3 DNA sequence: TGCAGTGCTAGATCAAGCGGAGGCTCCTACGAGCAGTACTTC.

The chain uses TRBV20-1 and TRBJ2-1, with D hard to call. The CDR3 spans 14 residues. The V end was cut by 2 bases, the J end by 2 bases, with 10 bases between. Germline V gene sequence: CDR1 DFQATT, CDR2 SNEGSKA (reference sequence). The CDR3 reads CSARRAAAYNEQFF. Written as DNA, the CDR3 is TGCAGTGCTAGACGTGCGGCCGCCTACAATGAGCAGTTCTTC.

The rearrangement joins TRBV23-1 to TRBJ1-1, with TRBD1 identical over 9 bases. TRBV23-1 belongs to the ORF category, with a function that is uncertain. The CDR3 loop spans 15 amino acids. Germline trimming cut 5 bases from V and 5 bases from J; bases unmatched to any gene: 9. The CDR3 sequence: CASSEWDREETEAFF. CDR3 DNA: TGCGCCAGCAGTGAGTGGGACAGGGAGGAGACTGAAGCTTTCTTT.

The V gene is TRBV7-9, the J gene TRBJ1-1; D perhaps matches TRBD1 (5 bases). Trimming shortened V by 1 base and J by 4 bases, and 10 bases separated the two germline ends. The CDR3 runs to 14 residues. CDR1 and CDR2 (germline): SEHNR, FQNEAQ (reference sequence). CDR3 amino acids: CASSLGPGPTEAFF. For the CDR3, the DNA is TGTGCCAGCAGCTTAGGCCCAGGGCCCACTGAAGCTTTCTTT.

This clonotype was detected only once. This chain connects TRBV4-3 to TRBJ2-7, with 10 bases fitting TRBD2. Looked up from germline, CDR1 is LGHNA and CDR2 is YSLEER. The CDR3 has 16 residues. V was clipped by 4 bases and J by 10 bases; unmatched bases: 16. The DNA of the CDR3 is TGCGCCAGCAGCCTATGGACGCTAGCGGGAGATCCCGATCAGTACTTC. It encodes CASSLWTLAGDPDQYF.

The chain has TRBV3-1 and TRBJ1-2, with D tentatively TRBD1 (6 bases). The CDR3 consists of 14 residues. The germline V gene has CDR1 LGHDT and CDR2 YNNKEL (reference sequence). The V and J ends lost 1 base and 3 bases respectively, with 9 bases between them. This CDR3 is CASSQGQAYYGYTF. Here the CDR3 DNA reads TGTGCCAGCAGCCAAGGACAGGCCTACTATGGCTACACCTTC. The complete variable domain, with remaining parts taken from reference TRBV3-1 and TRBJ1-2, reads DTAVSQTPKYLVTQMGNDKSIKCEQNLGHDTMYWYKQDSKKFLKIMFSYNNKELIINETVPNRFSPKSPDKAHLNLHINSLELGDSAVYFCASSQGQAYYGYTFGSGTRLTVV.

The V call is TRBV2, the J call TRBJ1-1, with TRBD1 identical over 7 bases. CDR3 length equals 14 residues. Germline V gene sequence: CDR1 SNHLY, CDR2 FYNNEI. V was pared by 5 bases and J by 3 bases, with 6 bases of the junction left unmatched. The CDR3 protein is CASSTDREDTEAFF. The CDR3 DNA sequence: TGTGCCAGCAGTACCGACAGGGAGGACACTGAAGCTTTCTTT.

This chain connects TRBV11-2 to TRBJ1-4; TRBD1 agrees at 8 bases. Germline CDR1 is SGHAT and CDR2 is FQNNGV. The CDR3 extends over 14 amino acids. V lost 5 bases and J lost 8; bases outside the gene matches: 7. The CDR3 spells CASSTTGGREKLFF. In nucleotides, the CDR3 is TGTGCCAGCAGCACAACAGGGGGGAGGGAAAAACTGTTTTTT.